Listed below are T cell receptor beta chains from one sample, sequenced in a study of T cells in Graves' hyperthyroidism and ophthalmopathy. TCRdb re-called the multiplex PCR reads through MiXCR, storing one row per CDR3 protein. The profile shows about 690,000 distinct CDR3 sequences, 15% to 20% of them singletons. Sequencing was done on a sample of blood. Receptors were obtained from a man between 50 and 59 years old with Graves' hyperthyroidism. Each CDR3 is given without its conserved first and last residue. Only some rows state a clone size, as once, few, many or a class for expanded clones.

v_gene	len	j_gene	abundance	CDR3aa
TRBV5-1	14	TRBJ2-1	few	ASSSTAASSYNEQF
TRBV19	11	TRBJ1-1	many	ASRSTGYTEAF
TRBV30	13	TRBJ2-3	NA	AWSTLARSTDTQY
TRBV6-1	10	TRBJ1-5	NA	ASGALGQPQH
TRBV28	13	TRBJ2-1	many	ASSASGSPTDEQF
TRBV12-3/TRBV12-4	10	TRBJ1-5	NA	ASSLARKPQH
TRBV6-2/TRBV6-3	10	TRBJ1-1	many	ASIGIVTEAF
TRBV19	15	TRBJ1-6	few	ASSLSPGTGLNSPLH
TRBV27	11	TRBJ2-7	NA	ASSSENLYEQY
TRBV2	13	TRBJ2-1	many	ASQAAGGPANEQF
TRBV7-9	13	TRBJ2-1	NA	ASSGAGVTYNEQF
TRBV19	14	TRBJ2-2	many	ASSFLAGVETGELF
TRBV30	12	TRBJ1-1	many	AWSVYSRNTEAF
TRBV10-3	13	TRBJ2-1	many	ASKRLGVVYNEQF
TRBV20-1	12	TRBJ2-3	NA	SARSSGVSDTQY
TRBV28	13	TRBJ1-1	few	ASSLHTVKHLEAF
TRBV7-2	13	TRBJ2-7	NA	ASSPRLQGVGERY
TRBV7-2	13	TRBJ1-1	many	ASSLVAEVNTEAF
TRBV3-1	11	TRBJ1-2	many	ASSQEGNYGYT
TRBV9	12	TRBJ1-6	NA	ASSVGGDSPPLH
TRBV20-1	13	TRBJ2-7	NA	SASFGGTGGYEQY
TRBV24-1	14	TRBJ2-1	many	ATSDLDRGGYNEQF
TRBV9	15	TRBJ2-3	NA	AGSVDSRGTAGDTQY
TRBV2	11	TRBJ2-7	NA	ASSRQRPSEQY
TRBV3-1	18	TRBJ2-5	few	ASGPLHPTGTSGTQETQY
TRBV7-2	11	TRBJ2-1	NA	ASSLGRGGTPF
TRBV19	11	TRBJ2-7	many	ASSGRQPYEQY
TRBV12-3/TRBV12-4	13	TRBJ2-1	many	ASNLLQGSYNEQF
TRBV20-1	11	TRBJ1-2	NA	SAREQGGYGYT
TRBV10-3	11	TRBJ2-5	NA	AISEQGAGAEY
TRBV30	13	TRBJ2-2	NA	AWSGGVEIPGELF
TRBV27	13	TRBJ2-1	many	ASSPGQGPYNEQF
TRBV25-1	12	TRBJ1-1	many	ASSGTAIGAEAF
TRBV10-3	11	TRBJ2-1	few	AISGTNYNEQF
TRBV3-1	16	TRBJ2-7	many	ASSHLPGTSGSFREQY
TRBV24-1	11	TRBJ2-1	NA	ATSDFWDNEQF
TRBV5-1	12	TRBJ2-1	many	ASSGTGLYNEQF
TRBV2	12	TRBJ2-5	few	ASSIRTEGETQY
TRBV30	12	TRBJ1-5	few	AWSVGHVNQPQH
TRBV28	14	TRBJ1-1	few	ASSRTGGITPAEAF
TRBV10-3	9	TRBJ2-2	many	AIGGTGELF
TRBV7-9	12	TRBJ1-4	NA	ASRAGWEEEKLF
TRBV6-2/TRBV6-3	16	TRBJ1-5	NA	ASRLMGQGSSVNQPQH
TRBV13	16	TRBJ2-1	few	ASSLGLDLAGEYGEQF
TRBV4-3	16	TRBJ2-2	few	ASSQDGAGGYNTGELF
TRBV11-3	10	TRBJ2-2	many	ASSGNTGELF
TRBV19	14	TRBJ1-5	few	ASVDRLRGSNQPQH
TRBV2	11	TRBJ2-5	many	ASSLLVSETQY
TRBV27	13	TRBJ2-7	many	ASSLSHGLAVEQY
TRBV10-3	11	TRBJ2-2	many	AISLATTGELF
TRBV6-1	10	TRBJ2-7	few	ASGWGTYEQY
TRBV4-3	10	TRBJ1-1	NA	ASSQVAGAAF
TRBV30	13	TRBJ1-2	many	AWRGDRGNSGGYT
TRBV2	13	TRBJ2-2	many	ASSRQAGSTGELF
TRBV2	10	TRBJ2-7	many	ASRDFSYEQY
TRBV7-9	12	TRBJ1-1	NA	ASSTVRTNTEAF
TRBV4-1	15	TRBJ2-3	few	ASSHGLAGGFTDTQY
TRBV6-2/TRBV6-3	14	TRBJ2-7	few	ASSYRPGGRYDEQY
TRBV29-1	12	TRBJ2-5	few	SVEDGPGRETQY